Following are 30 T cell receptor beta chains from one sample sequenced in a study of molecular identifiers for immune sequencing clone quantification (dated by TCRdb to the late 2010s). The receptor library was made with PCR. The sequencing machine was a NextSeq 500. TCRdb ran its own pipeline on the public reads, namely fastp trimming at Q25 and MiXCR clone calling, and kept in-frame beta chains. One record per CDR3 amino acid sequence lists the most common genes and DNA. In this sample the table shows about 630,000 distinct CDR3 sequences, roughly 25% of which occur a single time. The ten largest clones add up to about 0.73% of the sample. Input material: naive CD8+ T cells from blood, with Jurkat cell RNA spiked in. The cell subset or site label here, explained by the study, means: FACS-sorted CD8+CD4-CCR7+CD45RA+ naive T cells. Receptor source: a human donor in good health. Some libraries in this study had Jurkat cell RNA spiked in.

The gene calls are TRBV29-1 and TRBJ2-1; a possible D gene is TRBD1 (5 bases). The CDR3 covers 13 residues. Germline assignment: CDR1 SQVTM and CDR2 ANQGSEA. V shed 1 base and J shed 9 bases, with 13 bases lying between them. The DNA for the CDR3 is TGCAGCGTTGAAGGGCTCAGGGTCGGTGAGCAGTTCTTC. It translates to CSVEGLRVGEQFF.

V and J are TRBV19 and TRBJ2-7; TRBD1 is a possible D gene (7 bases). V lost 5 bases to trimming and J lost 2 bases, with 16 bases between them. The CDR3 runs 15 residues. CDR1 and CDR2 from the germline V gene are LNHDA and SQIVND (reference sequence). The CDR3 is CASSLGGGLTYEQYF. In nucleotides, the CDR3 is TGTGCCAGTAGTTTAGGAGGGGGCCTGACCTACGAGCAGTACTTC.

Ten or more counts support this clonotype. This sequence joins TRBV5-1 and TRBJ2-3; TRBD1 or TRBD2 may be the D gene (5 bases each). Trimming left V 4 bases short and J 2 bases short, with 17 bases between. CDR1 is SGHRS and CDR2 is YFSETQ in the germline V gene. CDR3 length: 16 residues. The CDR3 here is CASSTGAGPLTDTQYF. CDR3 DNA sequence: TGCGCCAGCAGCACAGGTGCGGGCCCCCTCACAGATACGCAGTATTTT.

This clonotype has a count of ten or more. The chain joins TRBV6-6 to TRBJ1-5; 7 bases are shared with TRBD1. This CDR3 comprises 14 residues. Losses at the gene ends were 6 bases for V and 4 bases for J; bases not matched to a gene: 6. Germline CDR1 reads MNHNY; CDR2 reads SVGAGI (reference sequence). The CDR3 nucleotides read TGTGCCAGCAGACAGGGGTTTAGTAATCAGCCCCAGCATTTT. Its translation is CASRQGFSNQPQHF.

This clonotype was seen at least ten times. The chain couples TRBV14 to TRBJ2-3; D not resolved. V dropped 2 bases and J dropped 2 bases, with 11 bases sitting between them. The CDR3 totals 15 residues. Germline V CDR1 and CDR2: SGHDN, FVKESK. Written as DNA, the CDR3 is TGTGCCAGCAGCCAAATACTCGCGGCCACAGATACGCAGTATTTT. This codes for CASSQILAATDTQYF.

The V call is TRBV19, the J call TRBJ1-6; no firm D call. The CDR3 runs to 12 residues. Germline CDR1 is LNHDA and CDR2 is SQIVND (reference sequence). V was trimmed by 7 bases and J by 7 bases, leaving 8 bases between them. CDR3 amino acids: CASNEGNSPLHF. The CDR3 DNA follows: TGTGCCAGTAACGAGGGAAATTCACCCCTCCACTTT.

Comment on this clonotype: A single base separates this from a much larger clone, so it may be a read error. The chain couples TRBV4-2 to TRBJ2-7; D gene ambiguous. The germline V gene encodes CDR1 LGHNA and CDR2 YNFKEQ. This CDR3 contains 15 residues. This CDR3 is CVSSPWSGAPYEQYF. CDR3 nucleotides: TGTGTCAGCAGCCCGTGGTCAGGTGCCCCCTACGAGCAGTACTTC.

The chain joins TRBV4-1 to TRBJ1-4; TRBD1 might be the D (5 bases). The germline CDR1 and CDR2 sequences are MGHRA and YSYEKL. The CDR3 is 15 residues long. Trimming removed 3 bases at V and 12 bases at J, with 20 bases between. The CDR3 nucleotides are TGCGCCAGCAGCCAGGGGGTGGGTTTGTCGGCCCAACTGTTTTTT. Translation gives CASSQGVGLSAQLFF.

This clonotype has only one observation. This clone may be a read error of a much larger clone one base away. This sequence joins TRBV7-2 and TRBJ2-7; 7 bases agree with TRBD2. The germline gives CDR1 SGHTA, CDR2 FQGNSA. This CDR3 has 14 amino acids. Losses at the gene ends were 0 bases for V and 4 bases for J; bases not matched to a gene: 3. CDR3: CASSLALARYEQYF. CDR3 bases: TGTGCCAGCAGCTTAGCACTAGCGAGGTACGAGCAGTACTTC.

This clonotype was found many times. The J gene is TRBJ2-3, the V gene TRBV27, with TRBD1 identical over 8 bases. The CDR3 sequence is 15 residues long. Germline assignment: CDR1 MNHEY and CDR2 SMNVEV (reference sequence). Trimming removed 6 bases from V and 2 bases from J; junction bases left unmatched: 7. As DNA, the CDR3 is TGTGCCAGCAGGCAGGGGGCGGCCCCCACAGATACGCAGTATTTT. Amino acids: CASRQGAAPTDTQYF.

This clonotype has a handful of counts. The chain carries TRBV19 and TRBJ1-3, with D unclear. Germline V gene data show CDR1 as LNHDA and CDR2 as SQIVND (reference sequence). V lost 7 bases, J lost 2 bases, and 6 bases lay in between. CDR3 size: 12 residues. The CDR3 region has the DNA TGTGCCAGTATGGCAGCTGGAAACACCATATATTTT. Translating gives CASMAAGNTIYF.

The V and J genes are TRBV15 and TRBJ2-7; the match to TRBD2 covers 7 bases. The CDR3 loop spans 16 amino acids. In germline, CDR1 is LNHNV, CDR2 YYDKDF (reference sequence). With 5 bases clipped from V and 3 bases from J, the junction kept 13 bases outside the gene matches. CDR3 sequence (DNA): TGTGCCACCAGCCCCGCCAGCGGGATTACATTCTACGAGCAGTACTTC. This translates into CATSPASGITFYEQYF.

This clonotype appeared many times. The chain has TRBV28 and TRBJ1-3; no firm D call. This CDR3 has 18 residues. Deletions cut 1 base from V and 0 bases from J, with 16 bases between. Germline CDR1 is MDHEN and CDR2 is SYDVKM. CDR3 protein: CASSLYRRTESSGNTIYF. CDR3 nucleotide sequence: TGTGCCAGCAGTTTATATAGGCGGACGGAGAGCTCTGGAAACACCATATATTTT. Based on the CDR3 plus reference TRBV28 and TRBJ1-3, the full variable domain is DVKVTQSSRYLVKRTGEKVFLECVQDMDHENMFWYRQDPGLGLRLIYFSYDVKMKEKGDIPEGYSVSREKKERFSLILESASTNQTSMYLCASSLYRRTESSGNTIYFGEGSWLTVV.

This clonotype was detected many times. The chain couples TRBV6-5 to TRBJ2-7, with 11 bases identical to TRBD2. The V and J ends lost 5 bases and 2 bases, in that order; junction bases with no gene match: 5. This CDR3 is 15 amino acids long. Germline CDR1 MNHEY, CDR2 SVGAGI. CDR3 bases: TGTGCCAGCAGTATGGGGACTAGCGGAACCTACGAGCAGTACTTC. Translated, it gives CASSMGTSGTYEQYF.

Worth noting for this clonotype: Just one base apart from a much larger clone, this may be a read error. The CDR3 DNA follows: TGTGCCAGCAGCTTCGGAGGGCCCCGCTACGAGCAGTACTTC. Translating it yields CASSFGGPRYEQYF. The chain uses TRBV7-2 and TRBJ2-7, with a weak D call TRBD2 (6 bases). The CDR3 is 14 amino acids. From germline, CDR1 is SGHTA and CDR2 FQGNSA. Trimming shortened V by 3 bases and J by 3 bases, and 12 bases separated the two germline ends.

This clonotype was seen at least ten times. V gene TRBV9 combines with J gene TRBJ2-7; no clear D. Germline V CDR1 and CDR2: SGDLS, YYNGEE. This CDR3 spans 15 amino acids. With 4 bases removed from V and 5 bases from J, the gap between germline ends came to 19 bases. CDR3 amino acids: CASSPAVSLVNEQYF. CDR3 DNA: TGTGCCAGCAGCCCGGCGGTTTCGTTGGTCAACGAGCAGTACTTC. Full variable domain (remainder filled in from reference TRBV9 and TRBJ2-7): DSGVTQTPKHLITATGQRVTLRCSPRSGDLSVYWYQQSLDQGLQFLIQYYNGEERAKGNILERFSAQQFPDLHSELNLSSLELGDSALYFCASSPAVSLVNEQYFGPGTRLTVT.

This clonotype has a handful of counts. This chain links TRBV27 with TRBJ2-5, with D unresolved. The CDR3 sequence is 14 residues long. V was cut by 3 bases and J by 4 bases, with 12 bases left in between. From germline, CDR1 is MNHEY and CDR2 SMNVEV (reference sequence). The CDR3 DNA is TGTGCCAGCAGTTTGGTTCAGTCGGGAGAGACCCAGTACTTC. Encoded protein: CASSLVQSGETQYF.

This clonotype was found many times. This sequence joins TRBV7-6 and TRBJ2-7; perhaps D is TRBD1 or TRBD2 (5 bases each). The ends were cut back, 1 base at V and 0 bases at J, with 7 bases in the middle. The germline CDR1 and CDR2 sequences are SGHVS and FNYEAQ. The CDR3 runs 14 residues. The CDR3 spells CASSLGGDSYEQYF. CDR3 bases: TGTGCCAGCAGCTTAGGAGGGGACTCCTACGAGCAGTACTTC.

In this sample, this clonotype turned up a few times. The rearrangement uses TRBV10-1 and TRBJ2-1, with no clear D. This CDR3 is built from 13 residues. Germline V gene lookup returns CDR1 WNHNN and CDR2 SYGVQD (reference sequence). V lost 3 bases and J lost 6, with 9 bases in between. The CDR3 coding sequence is TGCGCCAGCAGTGATTCTGTATTCAATGAGCAGTTCTTC. This gives the protein CASSDSVFNEQFF.

This clonotype has a handful of counts. The chain has TRBV12-3 or TRBV12-4 and TRBJ2-3; 11 bases map to TRBD2. The length of the CDR3 is 17 residues. V was clipped by 8 bases and J by 4 bases; unmatched bases: 14. The CDR3 sequence is CASAVYSGGAEADTQYF. In DNA form, the CDR3 reads TGTGCCAGCGCGGTATATAGCGGGGGGGCCGAGGCAGATACGCAGTATTTT.

This clonotype was seen repeatedly, ten times or more. This rearrangement joins TRBV6-6 to TRBJ2-1, with unresolved D. The germline CDR1 and CDR2 sequences are MNHNY and SVGAGI (reference sequence). This CDR3 has 15 amino acids. Deletions cut 0 bases from V and 0 bases from J, with 6 bases between. For the CDR3, the DNA is TGTGCCAGCAGTTACTCCGAAAGCTCCTACAATGAGCAGTTCTTC. It specifies CASSYSESSYNEQFF.

This clonotype was detected a few times. The chain has TRBV7-9 and TRBJ2-3; 8 nucleotides line up with TRBD2. The germline CDR1 and CDR2 sequences are SEHNR and FQNEAQ (reference sequence). Unmatched junction bases numbered 11, after V lost 3 bases and J lost 0 bases. The CDR3 covers 18 residues. The CDR3 here is CASSFPGGASGSTDTQYF. CDR3 coding DNA: TGTGCCAGCAGCTTCCCCGGCGGGGCTAGCGGGAGCACAGATACGCAGTATTTT.

There are many counts of this clonotype. V and J are TRBV5-6 and TRBJ1-1; D is uncertain. CDR1 and CDR2 from the germline V gene are SGHDT and YYEEEE. There are 13 residues in the CDR3. Trimming removed 2 bases from V and 1 base from J, with 6 bases in between. DNA for the CDR3: TGTGCCAGCAGCTTCCAACGGAACACTGAAGCTTTCTTT. Its translation is CASSFQRNTEAFF.

This chain connects TRBV7-9 to TRBJ2-7; D may be TRBD1 (6 bases). This CDR3 contains 14 residues. The V and J ends lost 5 bases and 5 bases respectively, with 16 bases between them. Germline V lookup: CDR1 SEHNR, CDR2 FQNEAQ (reference sequence). The CDR3 reads CASSPALRGHEQYF. In DNA, the CDR3 is TGTGCCAGCAGCCCTGCCCTCAGGGGACACGAGCAGTACTTC.

This clonotype was found a few times. This sequence joins TRBV28 and TRBJ2-2; 8 bases fit TRBD1. With 7 bases clipped from V and 0 bases from J, the junction kept 7 bases outside the gene matches. The CDR3 has 16 residues. Germline V gene data show CDR1 as MDHEN and CDR2 as SYDVKM. The CDR3 here is CASTPTGGANTGELFF. The CDR3 coding sequence is TGTGCCAGCACCCCTACAGGGGGAGCGAACACCGGGGAGCTGTTTTTT.

The rearrangement links TRBV11-2 to TRBJ1-1; D is unclear. This CDR3 has 13 amino acids. Trimming pared 5 bases from V and 6 bases from J, leaving 13 bases between. Germline V lookup: CDR1 SGHAT, CDR2 FQNNGV. Written as DNA, the CDR3 is TGTGCCAGCAGCCCCCGTAACCTTCCTGAAGCTTTCTTT. Translating it yields CASSPRNLPEAFF.

This clonotype has just a few counts. The chain joins TRBV19 to TRBJ2-1; 7 nucleotides line up with TRBD1. V lost 10 bases to trimming and J lost 4 bases; unmatched junction nucleotides: 13. The germline CDR1 and CDR2 sequences are LNHDA and SQIVND (reference sequence). This CDR3 is 15 amino acids long. CDR3 nucleotides: TGTGCCACCAAAAGTCGGGACAGCCGATACAATGAGCAGTTCTTC. Translation gives CATKSRDSRYNEQFF.

Note on this clonotype: Given the absence of the conserved phenylalanine or tryptophan at the CDR3 end, a read error is likely. The chain has TRBV7-9 and TRBJ2-3; 14 bases match TRBD2. The J segment lost 2 bases and the V segment lost 5 bases, leaving 12 bases of the junction unmatched. Germline CDR1 SEHNR, CDR2 FQNEAQ (reference sequence). The CDR3 is made up of 19 amino acids. DNA of the CDR3: TGTGCCAGCAGCCCGCGGACTAGCGGGAGGACCTCCTCCACAGATACGCAGTATTCT. Protein: CASSPRTSGRTSSTDTQYS.

This clonotype was recorded at least ten times. This sequence joins TRBV24-1 and TRBJ2-1, with D tentatively TRBD1 (5 bases). CDR1 KGHDR and CDR2 SFDVKD come from the germline V gene. The V end was cut by 5 bases, the J end by 8 bases, with 9 bases between. The CDR3 consists of 12 residues. The CDR3 nucleotides are TGTGCCACCAGTGGTTTAGGGGATGAGCAGTTCTTC. This encodes CATSGLGDEQFF.

Note on this clonotype: The final CDR3 position lacks the conserved phenylalanine or tryptophan, pointing to a likely read error. The V gene is TRBV12-3 or TRBV12-4, the J gene TRBJ1-1; D gene ambiguous. Trimming left V 2 bases short and J 4 bases short, with 5 bases between. The CDR3 loop spans 12 amino acids. The CDR3 sequence: CASSLFGTEAFS. In DNA, the CDR3 is TGTGCCAGCAGTTTATTCGGCACTGAAGCTTTCTCT.